The 10 T cell receptor beta chains in this list originate from one sample, sequenced in a study of T-cell reconstitution after alpha-beta-depleted transplantation in children. The TCRbeta library incorporated unique molecular identifiers. TCRdb used MiXCR to reprocess the PCR reads, holding one entry per CDR3 protein. The sample yields approximately 420,000 distinct CDR3 sequences, roughly 10% seen once. The starting material was PBMCs from the stem cell graft donor, obtained from the stem cell graft. The origin of the receptors is a human donor who donated a stem cell graft to a child with acute myeloid leukemia.

This clonotype has a count of ten or more. The V gene is TRBV20-1, the J gene TRBJ1-4, with TRBD1 matching over 8 bases. The germline V gene has CDR1 DFQATT and CDR2 SNEGSKA (reference sequence). V lost 5 bases to trimming and J lost 6 bases; unmatched junction nucleotides: 8. This CDR3 is built from 14 residues. CDR3 in DNA: TGCAGTGCTCCCTCGACAGGGGTGGATGAAAAACTGTTTTTT. Translated, it gives CSAPSTGVDEKLFF.

The chain combines TRBV6-5 with TRBJ1-2; 9 bases line up with TRBD1. V shed 1 base, J shed 5 bases, and the junction held 5 bases outside the gene matches. The CDR3 contains 15 residues. CDR1 is MNHEY, CDR2 SVGAGI, per germline. Here the CDR3 DNA reads TGTGCCAGCAGTTACTTCCCGGGACAGGGATATGGCTACACCTTC. Translated: CASSYFPGQGYGYTF.

This clonotype was recorded many times. V and J are TRBV20-1 and TRBJ1-1; weak D call: TRBD1 (6 bases). Between the trimmed V and J ends, which lost 3 bases and 4 bases, there was a span of 12 bases. This CDR3 spans 13 amino acids. The germline gives CDR1 DFQATT, CDR2 SNEGSKA (reference sequence). This chain's CDR3 is CSASVTRGTEAFF. CDR3 sequence (DNA): TGCAGTGCTAGTGTCACCAGGGGCACTGAAGCTTTCTTT.

This clonotype was detected a few times. The V gene is TRBV7-2, the J gene TRBJ1-2; D may be TRBD1 (6 bases). Germline CDR1 and CDR2: SGHTA and FQGNSA. Trimming cost V 5 bases and J 5 bases, with 12 bases left between them. The CDR3 has 13 residues. CDR3 region: CASSLRTVYGYTF. As DNA, the CDR3 is TGTGCCAGCAGCCTTCGGACAGTTTATGGCTACACCTTC. Based on the CDR3 plus reference TRBV7-2 and TRBJ1-2, the full variable domain is GAGVSQSPSNKVTEKGKDVELRCDPISGHTALYWYRQSLGQGLEFLIYFQGNSAPDKSGLPSDRFSAERTGGSVSTLTIQRTQQEDSAVYLCASSLRTVYGYTFGSGTRLTVV.

This chain uses TRBV5-1 with TRBJ2-5, with D uncertain. Trimming left V 4 bases short and J 1 base short, with 11 bases between. Germline CDR1 and CDR2: SGHRS and YFSETQ. CDR3 length: 14 residues. CDR3 residues: CASSPGWGQETQYF. CDR3 DNA: TGCGCCAGCAGCCCCGGTTGGGGCCAAGAGACCCAGTACTTC.

This clonotype was counted ten times or more. The rearrangement joins TRBV10-2 to TRBJ1-2; 7 positions match TRBD1. V dropped 1 base and J dropped 4; count of bases not matched to a gene: 6. The CDR3 contains 15 residues. Germline V gene data show CDR1 as WSHSY and CDR2 as SAAADI. The CDR3 DNA follows: TGCGCCAGCAGTGAGTTCCGGGACAGTCCCTATGGCTACACCTTC. The encoded protein is CASSEFRDSPYGYTF.

This clonotype came up many times. V and J are TRBV12-3 or TRBV12-4 and TRBJ1-6, with 7 bases lining up with TRBD1. This CDR3 comprises 12 residues. Losses at the gene ends were 4 bases for V and 17 bases for J; bases not matched to a gene: 8. The CDR3 reads CASSSMGQPFHF. Written as DNA, the CDR3 is TGTGCCAGCAGTTCCATGGGACAGCCCTTCCACTTT.

This sequence joins TRBV29-1 and TRBJ1-1, with a weak D call TRBD1 (6 bases). V was cut by 4 bases and J by 0 bases, with 18 bases left in between. This CDR3 contains 16 residues. In germline, CDR1 is SQVTM, CDR2 ANQGSEA. CDR3 sequence reads: CSVVGGLSRVNTEAFF. The CDR3 nucleotides are TGCAGCGTTGTGGGGGGGCTTAGTAGAGTGAACACTGAAGCTTTCTTT. Full variable domain (outside the CDR3, taken from reference TRBV29-1 and TRBJ1-1): SAVISQKPSRDICQRGTSLTIQCQVDSQVTMMFWYRQQPGQSLTLIATANQGSEATYESGFVIDKFPISRPNLTFSTLTVSNMSPEDSSIYLCSVVGGLSRVNTEAFFGQGTRLTVV.

This clonotype has a handful of counts. The chain links TRBV3-1 to TRBJ2-3; tentatively, D is TRBD2 (6 bases). The V gene lost 1 base and the J gene lost 0 bases, with 8 bases spanning the gap. CDR3 size: 15 residues. Germline V gene data show CDR1 as LGHDT and CDR2 as YNNKEL (reference sequence). This CDR3 is CASSQAAGSTDTQYF. The CDR3 DNA follows: TGTGCCAGCAGCCAAGCGGCGGGGAGCACAGATACGCAGTATTTT.

This chain links TRBV20-1 with TRBJ2-3; 12 bases are shared with TRBD2. With V trimmed by 6 bases and J by 1 base, 8 bases remained unmatched. The CDR3 extends over 16 amino acids. In germline, CDR1 is DFQATT, CDR2 SNEGSKA (reference sequence). CDR3 sequence reads: CSAQPGLAGGTDTQYF. The CDR3 DNA reads as TGCAGTGCGCAGCCGGGACTAGCGGGCGGCACAGATACGCAGTATTTT.